This T cell receptor beta chain stems from a study of blood T cells in healthy people across ages. A J-beta primer mix and a sample-barcoded 5' primer were used in a second PCR of roughly 6 to 11 cycles. TCRdb fed the 5' RACE reads into MiXCR, producing one record per CDR3 protein. The repertoire has 700,000 or so distinct CDR3 sequences, 22% of them found once; the top ten carry approximately 20%. Trimming stripped 3 bases from V and 6 bases from J, with 13 bases between. This CDR3 contains 14 residues. Details on this clonotype: Antigen unknown.

Whole-study results and caveats: Comparison with aged donors showed that long-lived donors had more naive CD4+ cells and higher diversity.

Specimen: blood. The rearrangement uses TRBV12-3 or TRBV12-4 and TRBJ2-3; D is possibly TRBD1 (5 bases). This clonotype was obtained from a man in his 70s in good health. In nucleotides, the CDR3 is TGTGCCAGCAGTTTCAGGGCCCTTAGGGATACGCAGTATTTT. Translating it yields CASSFRALRDTQYF.